The sequence of this TCR beta chain was determined in a study of T cells in tumors after PD-1 blockade. Overall study context: Each patient got pembrolizumab 200 mg every 3 weeks or cemiplimab 350 mg every 2 weeks. During anti-PD-1 treatment, some patients continued daily vismodegib 150 mg. On average, peripheral blood gave 100,000 to 140,000 TCR templates and about 34,000 unique clonotypes. Study findings and constraints: Some novel exhausted tumor clones appeared in pre-treatment blood, suggesting peripheral recruitment.

A note on this clone: Its antigen is undetermined.

The repertoire was sequenced with immunoSEQ multiplex PCR; TCRdb's copy has only in-frame clones and lacks some. Of about 48,000 clones listed, roughly 80% are singletons. The V gene lost 5 bases and the J gene lost 10 bases, with 14 bases spanning the gap. The length of the CDR3 is 12 residues. Germline V gene data show CDR1 as ENHRY and CDR2 as SYGVKD. The TCR was taken from a human donor with basal cell carcinoma. This specimen consisted of PBMCs, obtained before anti-PD-1 treatment. The rearrangement joins TRBV10-3 to TRBJ1-1; a possible D gene is TRBD1 (5 bases). The CDR3 spells CAISQEGRGAFF. For the CDR3, the DNA is TGTGCCATCAGTCAGGAGGGGCGTGGAGCTTTCTTT.